Below, 22 T cell receptor beta chains from the same sample are listed, as sequenced in a study of T cells in Graves' hyperthyroidism and ophthalmopathy. Researchers amplified the TCR beta CDR3 regions from RNA transcripts. RT-PCR in the first round (using the HTBI primer set) targeted the TCR CDR3. Each CDR3 protein gets one entry after TCRdb re-called the multiplex PCR reads with MiXCR. The table shows nearly 600,000 distinct CDR3 sequences, with 13% to 15% occurring only once. Sequencing was performed on blood. These receptors originate from a woman aged 18-29 years with Graves' ophthalmopathy.

This clonotype was seen repeatedly, ten times or more. The chain couples TRBV2 to TRBJ1-5; TRBD1 is a possible D gene (5 bases). CDR1 SNHLY and CDR2 FYNNEI come from the germline V gene. The ends were cut back, 8 bases at V and 1 base at J, with 12 bases in the middle. The CDR3 runs 14 residues. CDR3 protein: CASQGPWSNQPQHF. The CDR3 region has the DNA TGTGCCAGCCAGGGTCCATGGAGCAATCAGCCCCAGCATTTT.

This clonotype was seen more than once but under ten times. DNA for the CDR3: TGTGCCAGCAGTTTGTACGTTACAGGGGGGGCTAACTATGGCTACACCTTC. It translates to CASSLYVTGGANYGYTF. V and J are TRBV28 and TRBJ1-2; 8 nucleotides line up with TRBD1. The germline CDR1 and CDR2 sequences are MDHEN and SYDVKM. This CDR3 region has 17 residues. The J segment lost 0 bases and the V segment lost 3 bases, leaving 9 bases of the junction unmatched.

This clonotype occurred many times. The chain links TRBV12-3 or TRBV12-4 to TRBJ1-1; the D gene is possibly TRBD1 (6 bases). This CDR3 spans 13 amino acids. The V gene lost 6 bases and the J gene lost 5 bases, with 13 bases spanning the gap. The CDR3 region has the DNA TGTGCCAGCAGACGGACAGTGGGGACTGAAGCTTTCTTT. This gives the protein CASRRTVGTEAFF.

This clonotype was counted many times. V usage is TRBV11-2 and J usage is TRBJ2-3; 7 nucleotides align to TRBD1. The CDR3 sequence is 18 residues long. V dropped 4 bases and J dropped 2; count of bases not matched to a gene: 15. Germline CDR1 reads SGHAT; CDR2 reads FQNNGV. The CDR3 loop is CASSSIKGDSSYTDTQYF. Here the CDR3 DNA reads TGTGCCAGCAGCTCTATAAAAGGGGACAGCTCTTACACAGATACGCAGTATTTT.

In regard to this clonotype: A clone one base away is much larger, so this may be a read error. The chain joins TRBV10-3 to TRBJ1-2; 7 positions agree with TRBD1. CDR1 and CDR2 (germline): ENHRY, SYGVKD. V shed 11 bases and J 4 bases; nucleotides not matched to a gene: 13. This CDR3 has 14 residues. This CDR3 reads CAVTRGQDSYGYTF. In nucleotides, the CDR3 is TGTGCCGTCACCCGAGGACAGGATAGCTATGGCTACACCTTC.

The chain has TRBV20-1 and TRBJ1-3; D is perhaps TRBD1 (5 bases). Germline CDR1 DFQATT, CDR2 SNEGSKA (reference sequence). Trimming stripped 3 bases from V and 4 bases from J, with 16 bases between. The CDR3 loop spans 15 amino acids. The CDR3: CSASLSGRGGNTIYF. The CDR3, as DNA: TGCAGTGCTAGTCTTTCCGGTAGGGGAGGAAACACCATATATTTT.

This clonotype was observed at least ten times. The rearrangement uses TRBV2 and TRBJ2-5, with TRBD1 matching over 8 bases. This CDR3 has 15 amino acids. Germline-derived CDR1 and CDR2 are SNHLY and FYNNEI. Trimming at V came to 7 bases and at J to 5 bases, leaving 12 bases not matched to a gene. The CDR3 DNA follows: TGTGCCAGCACTACTTGGACAGGGAGTCTTGAGACCCAGTACTTC. This translates into CASTTWTGSLETQYF.

The gene calls are TRBV27 and TRBJ2-7, with 10 bases lining up with TRBD1. The CDR3 totals 13 residues. V gave up 4 bases and J gave up 6 bases; unmatched junction bases: 3. Germline V gene sequence: CDR1 MNHEY, CDR2 SMNVEV (reference sequence). The DNA for the CDR3 is TGTGCCAGCAGTTCCGGGACAGGGGCCGAGCAGTACTTC. Amino acids: CASSSGTGAEQYF.

This clonotype came up many times. The V and J genes are TRBV3-1 and TRBJ2-3, with 7 bases lining up with TRBD1. V was clipped by 7 bases and J by 8 bases; unmatched bases: 9. Germline V gene data show CDR1 as LGHDT and CDR2 as YNNKEL (reference sequence). This CDR3 is 13 amino acids long. The CDR3 is CASKPRGRVTQYF. CDR3 DNA sequence: TGTGCCAGCAAACCTAGGGGGCGAGTTACGCAGTATTTT.

This clonotype was counted many times. V is TRBV29-1 and J is TRBJ1-1, with D unresolved. V was shortened by 4 bases and J by 1 base, with 7 bases between the two germline ends. The CDR3 spans 12 residues. CDR1 and CDR2 from the germline V gene are SQVTM and ANQGSEA. CDR3 coding DNA: TGCAGCGTTGTGCGCAGGAACACTGAAGCTTTCTTT. Translating it yields CSVVRRNTEAFF.

A word on this clonotype: A much larger clone differs by one base, so this may be a read error. The chain is built from TRBV20-1 and TRBJ2-3; 8 nucleotides align to TRBD2. The CDR3 is 16 residues long. The germline gives CDR1 DFQATT, CDR2 SNEGSKA (reference sequence). The CDR3 DNA follows: TGCAGTGCTAGAGTGGGCCCAGCGGGAGCTACAGATACGCAGTGTTTT. Protein product: CSARVGPAGATDTQCF.

This clonotype has ten or more counts. The chain is built from TRBV28 and TRBJ1-6; D unresolved. The germline V gene has CDR1 MDHEN and CDR2 SYDVKM. Trimming took off 3 bases at V and 11 bases at J, with 8 bases between the two ends. The CDR3 runs 12 residues. CDR3 residues: CASSFSPPPLHF. DNA for the CDR3: TGTGCCAGCAGTTTTTCCCCCCCACCCCTCCACTTT.

This clonotype was seen at least ten times. V usage is TRBV5-1 and J usage is TRBJ2-5, with D uncertain. V lost 4 bases, J lost 0 bases, and 13 bases lay in between. CDR3 length equals 15 residues. Germline V lookup: CDR1 SGHRS, CDR2 YFSETQ. The DNA of the CDR3 is TGCGCCAGCAGCGTTGGGCGTACGTACCAAGAGACCCAGTACTTC. Protein sequence: CASSVGRTYQETQYF.

A few counts support this clonotype. The chain combines TRBV7-9 with TRBJ1-1; unclear D gene. CDR1 and CDR2 (germline): SEHNR, FQNEAQ (reference sequence). V was trimmed by 6 bases and J by 0 bases, leaving 20 bases between them. This CDR3 contains 17 residues. CDR3 in amino acids: CASRSPRPLGMNTEAFF. The DNA of the CDR3 is TGTGCCAGCAGATCGCCCAGGCCCTTGGGGATGAACACTGAAGCTTTCTTT.

This clonotype was seen more than once but under ten times. This rearrangement joins TRBV15 to TRBJ1-3; the match to TRBD1 covers 8 bases. The CDR3 length is 15 residues. From germline, CDR1 is LNHNV and CDR2 YYDKDF (reference sequence). The trim removed 3 bases at V and 1 base at J, leaving 2 bases unmatched. CDR3 loop: CATSSRTGSGNTIYF. The CDR3 coding sequence is TGTGCCACCAGCAGTCGGACAGGGTCTGGAAACACCATATATTTT.

This clonotype was detected ten times or more. The genes are TRBV27 and TRBJ2-1, with a possible D match to TRBD2 (6 bases). This CDR3 is 15 amino acids long. From germline, CDR1 is MNHEY and CDR2 SMNVEV (reference sequence). Trimming left V 6 bases short and J 1 base short, with 13 bases between. CDR3 sequence (DNA): TGTGCCAGCAGGAGTGGCGGGGCTTCCTACAATGAGCAGTTCTTC. Its translation is CASRSGGASYNEQFF.

This clonotype was detected only a few times. The chain links TRBV7-9 to TRBJ2-2; 10 bases fit TRBD2. CDR3 length equals 17 residues. V shed 0 bases and J 6 bases; nucleotides not matched to a gene: 7. Germline values: CDR1 SEHNR, CDR2 FQNEAQ (reference sequence). The CDR3 DNA reads as TGTGCCAGCAGCTTAGCCCCTAGCGGGAGTTTATCCGGGGAGCTGTTTTTT. Translated, it gives CASSLAPSGSLSGELFF. Full variable domain (missing parts from reference TRBV7-9 and TRBJ2-2): DTGVSQNPRHKITKRGQNVTFRCDPISEHNRLYWYRQTLGQGPEFLTYFQNEAQLEKSRLLSDRFSAERPKGSFSTLEIQRTEQGDSAMYLCASSLAPSGSLSGELFFGEGSRLTVL.

This clonotype was recorded many times. This chain joins TRBV7-9 and TRBJ2-1; D gene ambiguous. Trimming left V 5 bases short and J 7 bases short, with 12 bases between. The CDR3 has 13 residues. CDR1 and CDR2 from the germline V gene are SEHNR and FQNEAQ (reference sequence). The CDR3 coding sequence is TGTGCCAGCAGCCCCCGAGTGCGTAATGAGCAGTTCTTC. It is translated as CASSPRVRNEQFF.

This clonotype was detected ten times or more. The chain combines TRBV12-3 or TRBV12-4 with TRBJ2-7; weak D call: TRBD1 (5 bases). The CDR3 is 14 amino acids. V dropped 8 bases and J dropped 0 bases, with 14 bases sitting between them. As DNA, the CDR3 is TGTGCCAGCTCACCAGGGTCTGCCTCCTACGAGCAGTACTTC. Amino acids: CASSPGSASYEQYF.

This clonotype was detected ten times or more. This chain connects TRBV10-3 to TRBJ1-1, with TRBD1 matching over 8 bases. Trimming cost V 2 bases and J 5 bases; bases outside gene matches: 4. The CDR3 is 14 residues long. Germline assignment: CDR1 ENHRY and CDR2 SYGVKD. The CDR3 sequence is CAISENRGGTEAFF. The CDR3 DNA reads TGTGCCATCAGTGAGAACAGGGGGGGTACTGAAGCTTTCTTT.

This clonotype showed up many times. The rearrangement uses TRBV7-6 and TRBJ2-6; 10 bases are shared with TRBD2. The V and J ends lost 5 bases and 0 bases, in that order; junction bases with no gene match: 10. The CDR3 length is 19 residues. The germline V gene encodes CDR1 SGHVS and CDR2 FNYEAQ. CDR3 region: CASSPKAGGPRSGANVLTF. CDR3 bases: TGTGCCAGCAGCCCGAAAGCGGGAGGGCCCCGCTCTGGGGCCAACGTCCTGACTTTC.

This clonotype was counted many times. J is TRBJ2-5 and V is TRBV29-1, with D possibly TRBD1 on 6 matching bases. Trimming pared 4 bases from V and 2 bases from J, leaving 11 bases between. CDR1 SQVTM and CDR2 ANQGSEA come from the germline V gene. CDR3 length: 13 residues. The CDR3 region has the DNA TGCAGCGTTGTGAAGGACAGTCAAGAGACCCAGTACTTC. Translation gives CSVVKDSQETQYF. Full variable domain (remainder filled in from reference TRBV29-1 and TRBJ2-5): SAVISQKPSRDICQRGTSLTIQCQVDSQVTMMFWYRQQPGQSLTLIATANQGSEATYESGFVIDKFPISRPNLTFSTLTVSNMSPEDSSIYLCSVVKDSQETQYFGPGTRLLVL.